One TCR beta chain is described in this entry. As processed by the authors: ImmunoSEQ yielded junction-only sequences lacking quality scores, so filtering differed. Libraries were prepared by immunoSEQ multiplex PCR; TCRdb keeps only in-frame clonotypes and omits some of them. V, J and clone size derive from that table, while D and trimming were established from the DNA sequence. The data show 1.5 million to 1.9 million clones, roughly 98% seen once. These data are taken from a study of shared clonotypes between healthy human individuals. Germline-derived CDR1 and CDR2 are MNHNS and SASEGT. CDR3 size: 14 residues. The V gene lost 7 bases and the J gene lost 9 bases, with 21 bases spanning the gap.

This clonotype was obtained from a man under 40 in good health. This chain connects TRBV6-1 to TRBJ2-5, with D uncertain. Input material: naive CD4+ T cells sorted from blood. Subset reported: CD45RA+ positively selected. Here the CDR3 DNA reads TGTGCCAGCACCCTACAGTCGGGCTCGTGGGCCCAGTACTTC. Translating it yields CASTLQSGSWAQYF.